These 16 T cell receptor beta chains were all obtained from the same sample, sequenced in a study of CD4 T cells in relation to SARS-CoV-2 and coronaviruses. Measured with immunoSEQ multiplex PCR; TCRdb has only the in-frame clones, and not every one. The profile shows roughly 17,000 clones, 80% to 85% of them singletons. CD4+ T cells from unexposed donors were obtained before the COVID-19 pandemic (2011-2018). Isolation of CD4+ T cells took place after less than 13 days in culture. Antigen specificity for these receptors is unknown. The sequenced sample consisted of CD4+ T cells from PBMCs, cultured in vitro. The origin of the receptors is a human donor in good health.

V is TRBV19 and J is TRBJ2-4; no clear D gene. Germline loops: CDR1 LNHDA, CDR2 SQIVND (reference sequence). V was clipped by 3 bases and J by 0 bases, with 12 bases between them. The CDR3 runs to 16 residues. This chain's CDR3 is CASSILATLAKNIQYF. The CDR3 region has the DNA TGTGCCAGTAGTATTTTAGCCACGTTAGCCAAAAACATTCAGTACTTC. Full variable domain (outside the CDR3, taken from reference TRBV19 and TRBJ2-4): DGGITQSPKYLFRKEGQNVTLSCEQNLNHDAMYWYRQDPGQGLRLIYYSQIVNDFQKGDIAEGYSVSREKKESFPLTVTSAQKNPTAFYLCASSILATLAKNIQYFGAGTRLSVL.

This clone was counted a single time. This CDR3 is CAISDTGTGGSGANVLTF. CDR3 nucleotide sequence: TGTGCCATCAGTGATACCGGGACAGGGGGCTCTGGGGCCAACGTCCTGACTTTC. The chain has TRBV10-3 and TRBJ2-6; 11 bases agree with TRBD1. Trimming removed 3 bases from V and 0 bases from J; junction bases left unmatched: 4. The CDR3 length is 18 residues. Germline V CDR1 and CDR2: ENHRY, SYGVKD.

The rearrangement joins TRBV2 to TRBJ2-2; D uncertain. CDR1 and CDR2 from the germline V gene are SNHLY and FYNNEI. The CDR3 is 15 residues long. V lost 3 bases and J 1 base, leaving 9 bases between the germline ends. CDR3 coding DNA: TGTGCCAGCAGTGATCTCTTGAGGAACACCGGGGAGCTGTTTTTT. This sequence encodes CASSDLLRNTGELFF.

The chain carries TRBV18 and TRBJ1-5; D is undetermined. Germline loops: CDR1 KGHSH, CDR2 LQKENI. The CDR3 totals 16 residues. V lost 3 bases and J 0 bases, leaving 12 bases between the germline ends. CDR3 nucleotide sequence: TGTGCCAGCTCACCTTCGGCGGATTATAGCAATCAGCCCCAGCATTTT. It specifies CASSPSADYSNQPQHF.

The CDR3 region has the DNA TGCAGCGTTGATTTAAAGGGGGCTCTCGACACTGAAGCTTTCTTT. Encoded protein: CSVDLKGALDTEAFF. The chain combines TRBV29-1 with TRBJ1-1, with 7 bases lining up with TRBD1. The germline CDR1 and CDR2 sequences are SQVTM and ANQGSEA. With 3 bases clipped from V and 3 bases from J, the junction kept 10 bases outside the gene matches. The CDR3 is made up of 15 amino acids.

In its sample, this clone was seen a few times. The chain links TRBV7-3 to TRBJ2-1; D assignment may be TRBD1 or TRBD2 (6 bases each). CDR1 is SGHTA, CDR2 FQGTGA, per germline. The CDR3 has 13 residues. Trimming took off 5 bases at V and 6 bases at J, with 11 bases between the two ends. The CDR3 reads CASSQRGANEQFF. CDR3 bases: TGTGCCAGCAGCCAAAGGGGGGCCAATGAGCAGTTCTTC.

The gene calls are TRBV4-1 and TRBJ2-1; 7 bases map to TRBD2. The germline V gene encodes CDR1 MGHRA and CDR2 YSYEKL. J lost 8 bases, V lost 3 bases, and 7 bases had no gene match. The CDR3 length is 14 residues. Written as DNA, the CDR3 is TGCGCCAGCAGCCACCCGACTAGCCCCTATGAGCAGTTCTTC. It is translated as CASSHPTSPYEQFF.

This clone was picked up one time. This chain links TRBV4-1 with TRBJ2-7; TRBD1 is a possible D gene (6 bases). Per germline, CDR1 MGHRA and CDR2 YSYEKL. The V gene lost 5 bases and the J gene lost 4 bases, with 18 bases spanning the gap. This CDR3 spans 15 amino acids. The CDR3 region has the DNA TGCGCCAGCAGCTCCATGCAGGGACAAAAATACGAGCAGTACTTC. It translates to CASSSMQGQKYEQYF.

The chain couples TRBV2 to TRBJ1-1, with D possibly TRBD1 on 6 matching bases. From germline, CDR1 is SNHLY and CDR2 FYNNEI. The CDR3 runs to 13 residues. V dropped 9 bases and J dropped 3 bases, with 14 bases sitting between them. CDR3: CARHLRGDTEAFF. CDR3 sequence (DNA): TGTGCCAGGCATCTCAGGGGAGACACTGAAGCTTTCTTT.

Points on this clone: One end of the junction varies from germline; a read error may be responsible. V and J are TRBV6-6 and TRBJ1-1, with D perhaps TRBD1 (5 bases). Per germline, CDR1 MNHNY and CDR2 SVGAGI (reference sequence). The CDR3 has 12 amino acids. The CDR3 here is CASSYGTADAFF. The CDR3 nucleotides read TGTGCCAGCAGTTACGGGACGGCTGACGCTTTCTTT.

This clone qualifies as medium-sized. The CDR3 coding sequence is TGTGCCAGCAGTTTGGTACAGACCTACGAGCAGTACTTC. Translation gives CASSLVQTYEQYF. This chain joins TRBV12-3 or TRBV12-4 and TRBJ2-7; D is ambiguous. V dropped 3 bases and J dropped 2 bases, with 8 bases sitting between them. The CDR3 has 13 amino acids.

The CDR3 spells CASSLDAAGGNIQYF. Written as DNA, the CDR3 is TGTGCCAGCAGCTTGGACGCCGCGGGGGGAAACATTCAGTACTTC. The chain couples TRBV5-6 to TRBJ2-4; 8 nucleotides agree with TRBD2. Germline values: CDR1 SGHDT, CDR2 YYEEEE. This CDR3 comprises 15 residues. J lost 6 bases, V lost 0 bases, and 5 bases had no gene match.

The genes are TRBV30 and TRBJ1-6; 8 positions agree with TRBD1. This CDR3 is 13 amino acids long. Germline values: CDR1 GTSNPN, CDR2 SVGIG (reference sequence). CDR3 loop: CATAAGGDSPLHF. The CDR3 DNA reads as TGTGCGACGGCGGCAGGGGGCGACTCACCCCTCCACTTT.

This chain links TRBV6-5 with TRBJ2-6; D is uncertain. Trimming cost V 8 bases and J 0 bases, with 5 bases left between them. CDR1 is MNHEY and CDR2 is SVGAGI in the germline V gene. The CDR3 contains 13 residues. CDR3 in amino acids: CASLSSGANVLTF. The CDR3, as DNA: TGTGCCAGCCTCTCCTCTGGGGCCAACGTCCTGACTTTC.

CDR3 sequence reads: CASSSVDRTYNEQFF. Written as DNA, the CDR3 is TGTGCCAGCAGTTCTGTCGACAGGACCTACAATGAGCAGTTCTTC. V usage is TRBV28 and J usage is TRBJ2-1, with a possible D match to TRBD1 (6 bases). The germline V and J ends were trimmed by 4 bases and 2 bases, with 12 bases remaining between them. CDR1 MDHEN and CDR2 SYDVKM come from the germline V gene. The CDR3 length is 15 residues.

The V call is TRBV2, the J call TRBJ1-2; D is perhaps TRBD1 (5 bases). Germline V gives CDR1 SNHLY, CDR2 FYNNEI. V lost 7 bases and J 4 bases, leaving 16 bases between the germline ends. This CDR3 contains 14 residues. The CDR3 sequence is CASMGTGHAYGYTF. For the CDR3, the DNA is TGTGCCAGCATGGGGACGGGGCATGCCTATGGCTACACCTTC.